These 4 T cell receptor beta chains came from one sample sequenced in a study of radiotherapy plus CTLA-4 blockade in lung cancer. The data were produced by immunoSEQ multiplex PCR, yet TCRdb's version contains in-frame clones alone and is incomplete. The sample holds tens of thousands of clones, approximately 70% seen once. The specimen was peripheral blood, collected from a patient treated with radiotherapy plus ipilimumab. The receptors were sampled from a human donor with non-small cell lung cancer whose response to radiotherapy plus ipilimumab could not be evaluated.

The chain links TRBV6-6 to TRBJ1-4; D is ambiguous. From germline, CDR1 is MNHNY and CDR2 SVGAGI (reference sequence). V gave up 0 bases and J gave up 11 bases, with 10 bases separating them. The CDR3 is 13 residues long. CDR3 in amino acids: CASSYSSGGKLFF. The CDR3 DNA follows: TGTGCCAGCAGTTACTCTTCGGGCGGGAAACTGTTTTTT.

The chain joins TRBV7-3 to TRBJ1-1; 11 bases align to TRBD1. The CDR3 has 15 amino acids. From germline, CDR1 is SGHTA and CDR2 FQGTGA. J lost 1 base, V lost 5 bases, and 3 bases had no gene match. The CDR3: CASSLDRGPNTEAFF. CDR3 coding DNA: TGTGCCAGCAGCCTGGACAGGGGGCCGAACACTGAAGCTTTCTTT.

The CDR3 sequence is CASRSSGSYEQYF. CDR3 DNA: TGTGCCAGCAGGTCTAGCGGGAGCTACGAGCAGTACTTC. V gene TRBV11-3 combines with J gene TRBJ2-7; 10 bases match TRBD2. J gave up 3 bases and V 6 bases, and 2 bases lay outside the gene matches. The CDR3 totals 13 residues. Per the germline V gene, CDR1 is SGHNT and CDR2 is YENEEA.

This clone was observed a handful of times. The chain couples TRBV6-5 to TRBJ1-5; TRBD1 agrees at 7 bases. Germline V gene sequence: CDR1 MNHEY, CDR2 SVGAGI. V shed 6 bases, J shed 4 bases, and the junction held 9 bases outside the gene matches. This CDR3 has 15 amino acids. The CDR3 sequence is CASRLRDSPNQPQHF. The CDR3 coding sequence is TGTGCCAGCAGACTTCGGGACAGCCCGAATCAGCCCCAGCATTTT.